This T cell receptor (beta chain) was sequenced during a study of beta chain features in type 1 diabetes. This clone was counted between two and nine times. Its antigen is not identified. Sequenced material consisted of expressed TCRB transcripts (all of the isolated RNA was reverse transcribed). Using immunoSEQ multiplex PCR, the repertoire was profiled, and TCRdb retains in-frame clones only, with some absent. Of about 740,000 clones detected, around 15% appear once; the ten largest clones hold about 0.02%. This CDR3 is 15 amino acids long. With 4 bases removed from V and 2 bases from J, the gap between germline ends came to 15 bases. Germline V gene sequence: CDR1 ENHRY, CDR2 SYGVKD. Points from the study as a whole: Insertion counts at VDJ junctions were lower in type 1 diabetes patients, who also showed more deletions there. Type 1 diabetes patients had moderately but significantly shorter TCRB CDR3s in all four CD4+ subsets.

The chain links TRBV10-3 to TRBJ2-7; TRBD2 might be the D (5 bases). Sequencing was performed on naive CD4+ T cells from blood. The TCR sequence derives from a man between 18 and 29 years old with type 1 diabetes. The CDR3, as DNA: TGTGCCATCAGTGTAAGCGGATTAACAGCCTACGAGCAGTACTTC. It translates to CAISVSGLTAYEQYF.